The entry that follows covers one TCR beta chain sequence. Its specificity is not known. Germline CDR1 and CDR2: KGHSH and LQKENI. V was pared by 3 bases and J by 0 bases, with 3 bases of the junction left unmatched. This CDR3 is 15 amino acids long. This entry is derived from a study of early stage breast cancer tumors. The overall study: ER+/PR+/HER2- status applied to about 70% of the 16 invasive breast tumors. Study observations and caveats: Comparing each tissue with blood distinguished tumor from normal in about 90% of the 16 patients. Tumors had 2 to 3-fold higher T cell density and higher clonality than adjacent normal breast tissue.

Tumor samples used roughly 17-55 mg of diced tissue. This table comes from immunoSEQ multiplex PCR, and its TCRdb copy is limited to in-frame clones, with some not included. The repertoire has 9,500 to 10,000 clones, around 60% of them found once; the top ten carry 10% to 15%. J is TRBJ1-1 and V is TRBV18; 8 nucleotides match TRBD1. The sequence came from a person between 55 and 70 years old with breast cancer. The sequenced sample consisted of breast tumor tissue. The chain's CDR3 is CASSPQGALNTEAFF. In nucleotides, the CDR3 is TGTGCCAGCTCACCCCAGGGGGCATTGAACACTGAAGCTTTCTTT.